The 17 T cell receptor beta chains listed next were all sequenced from one sample in a study of cytomegalovirus exposure and HLA in healthy donors. In the PCR, 60 Vbeta and 13 Jbeta primers were used. The assay was immunoSEQ multiplex PCR, and TCRdb's table has in-frame clones only and misses some. The sample has about 120,000 clones, about 74% seen once. The sequenced sample was PBMCs. The receptors here all came from a man between 25 and 39 years old in good health and CMV-seronegative.

V usage is TRBV19 and J usage is TRBJ2-7; 7 bases fit TRBD1. V was pared by 3 bases and J by 0 bases, with 2 bases of the junction left unmatched. CDR1 is LNHDA and CDR2 is SQIVND in the germline V gene (reference sequence). This CDR3 is built from 14 residues. The CDR3 sequence: CASSMGQSSYEQYF. The CDR3 DNA reads as TGTGCCAGTAGTATGGGACAGAGCTCCTACGAGCAGTACTTC.

This chain joins TRBV5-1 and TRBJ2-3; D gene ambiguous. The CDR3 has 15 residues. Germline CDR1 reads SGHRS; CDR2 reads YFSETQ. Trimming took off 4 bases at V and 2 bases at J, with 14 bases between the two ends. CDR3: CASSAETNPTDTQYF. The CDR3 nucleotides are TGCGCCAGCAGCGCGGAAACCAACCCCACAGATACGCAGTATTTT.

The chain combines TRBV2 with TRBJ2-3; perhaps TRBD1 as D (6 bases). The CDR3 is made up of 13 amino acids. The germline V gene encodes CDR1 SNHLY and CDR2 FYNNEI. The V and J ends lost 6 bases and 4 bases respectively, with 11 bases between them. For the CDR3, the DNA is TGTGCCAGCAGGCTGGGGGCCCCAGATACGCAGTATTTT. As protein: CASRLGAPDTQYF.

This chain joins TRBV7-9 and TRBJ1-4, with 8 bases lining up with TRBD1. The V gene's germline CDR1 is SEHNR and CDR2 FQNEAQ (reference sequence). V lost 5 bases to trimming and J lost 4 bases; unmatched junction nucleotides: 6. The CDR3 runs to 15 residues. In nucleotides, the CDR3 is TGTGCCAGCAGCGCGACAGGGGCCGTTAATGAAAAACTGTTTTTT. As protein: CASSATGAVNEKLFF.

The genes are TRBV5-6 and TRBJ2-2; D is perhaps TRBD1 (6 bases). Germline CDR1 reads SGHDT; CDR2 reads YYEEEE. The CDR3 is made up of 14 amino acids. V gave up 4 bases and J gave up 8 bases, with 15 bases separating them. CDR3 DNA: TGTGCCAGCAGCCTATCTGGGGGCGGAGGGGAGCTGTTTTTT. This gives the protein CASSLSGGGGELFF.

The chain is built from TRBV15 and TRBJ2-7, with unresolved D. There are 13 residues in the CDR3. CDR1 and CDR2 (germline): LNHNV, YYDKDF (reference sequence). V lost 4 bases and J 0 bases, leaving 7 bases between the germline ends. The CDR3 sequence: CATSTGFSYEQYF. The CDR3 DNA reads TGTGCCACCAGCACAGGATTCTCCTACGAGCAGTACTTC.

Only a few counts were recorded for this clone. The chain employs TRBV19 and TRBJ1-1, with D hard to call. The CDR3 sequence is 13 residues long. V was shortened by 11 bases and J by 1 base, with 14 bases between the two germline ends. Germline V lookup: CDR1 LNHDA, CDR2 SQIVND (reference sequence). The chain's CDR3 is CASSRGRNTEAFF. CDR3 DNA: TGTGCCTCGAGCCGGGGAAGGAACACTGAAGCTTTCTTT.

The CDR3, as DNA: TGTGCCAGCAATGACAGGGGCCCCTACGAGCAGTACTTC. This encodes CASNDRGPYEQYF. The J gene is TRBJ2-7, the V gene TRBV6-1; the match to TRBD1 covers 8 bases. Germline-derived CDR1 and CDR2 are MNHNS and SASEGT. The CDR3 runs to 13 residues. The J segment lost 2 bases and the V segment lost 7 bases, leaving 4 bases of the junction unmatched.

The chain couples TRBV27 to TRBJ2-1; D is uncertain. The ends were cut back, 5 bases at V and 9 bases at J, with 11 bases in the middle. The germline CDR1 and CDR2 sequences are MNHEY and SMNVEV (reference sequence). This CDR3 has 12 amino acids. CDR3 protein: CASSLGTSEQFF. The CDR3 DNA reads as TGTGCCAGCAGTCTAGGTACGAGTGAGCAGTTCTTC.

The rearrangement uses TRBV29-1 and TRBJ2-1, with no clear D. The CDR3 has 14 amino acids. Germline V gene sequence: CDR1 SQVTM, CDR2 ANQGSEA. Trimming pared 2 bases from V and 6 bases from J, leaving 14 bases between. CDR3 DNA sequence: TGCAGCGTTGAAAAAGGATTTAGAGGCAATGAGCAGTTCTTC. It is translated as CSVEKGFRGNEQFF.

V gene TRBV14 combines with J gene TRBJ2-1; tentatively, D is TRBD2 (5 bases). The CDR3 spans 14 residues. The germline V gene has CDR1 SGHDN and CDR2 FVKESK. V was clipped by 1 base and J by 12 bases, with 16 bases between them. The CDR3 DNA is TGTGCCAGCAGCCAAGTGACGCGGGCTAGTCGGCAGTTCTTC. It translates to CASSQVTRASRQFF. The full variable domain, with the rest looked up from reference TRBV14 and TRBJ2-1, is EAGVTQFPSHSVIEKGQTVTLRCDPISGHDNLYWYRRVMGKEIKFLLHFVKESKQDESGMPNNRFLAERTGGTYSTLKVQPAELEDSGVYFCASSQVTRASRQFFGPGTRLTVL.

The chain combines TRBV28 with TRBJ2-2; 10 bases are a match to TRBD2. Looked up from germline, CDR1 is MDHEN and CDR2 is SYDVKM. The CDR3 sequence is 17 residues long. The V and J ends lost 6 bases and 2 bases, in that order; junction bases with no gene match: 9. The CDR3 bases are TGTGCCAGCAGCCCCATGGTAGCGGGGGGAAACACCGGGGAGCTGTTTTTT. This sequence encodes CASSPMVAGGNTGELFF.

The chain is built from TRBV6-6 and TRBJ1-2, with TRBD1 matching 7 bases. The trim removed 6 bases at V and 3 bases at J, leaving 7 bases unmatched. The CDR3 is 14 residues long. Germline lookup yields CDR1 MNHNY and CDR2 SVGAGI (reference sequence). This chain's CDR3 is CASSRKGTDYGYTF. For the CDR3, the DNA is TGTGCCAGCAGCCGAAAAGGGACAGACTATGGCTACACCTTC.

The gene calls are TRBV5-1 and TRBJ2-5; 9 positions agree with TRBD1. The CDR3 is 15 residues long. Germline trimming cut 5 bases from V and 5 bases from J; bases unmatched to any gene: 10. Germline loops: CDR1 SGHRS, CDR2 YFSETQ. In DNA, the CDR3 is TGCGCCAGCAGACGGACCGGACAGGGGAGGGAGACCCAGTACTTC. This encodes CASRRTGQGRETQYF. Filled out from reference TRBV5-1 and TRBJ2-5, the complete variable domain reads KAGVTQTPRYLIKTRGQQVTLSCSPISGHRSVSWYQQTPGQGLQFLFEYFSETQRNKGNFPGRFSGRQFSNSRSEMNVSTLELGDSALYLCASRRTGQGRETQYFGPGTRLLVL.

V and J are TRBV19 and TRBJ1-2; maybe TRBD1 (5 bases). The CDR3 runs 13 residues. Germline values: CDR1 LNHDA, CDR2 SQIVND (reference sequence). With 8 bases removed from V and 5 bases from J, the gap between germline ends came to 15 bases. DNA for the CDR3: TGTGCCAGTCCGCGACAGCCCGGGTATGGCTACACCTTC. It yields the protein CASPRQPGYGYTF.

This sequence joins TRBV6-4 and TRBJ2-3; 10 bases agree with TRBD2. Germline V lookup: CDR1 MRHNA, CDR2 SNTAGT. This CDR3 comprises 14 residues. V lost 5 bases to trimming and J lost 4 bases; unmatched junction nucleotides: 3. This CDR3 reads CASSSSGGADTQYF. DNA of the CDR3: TGTGCCAGCAGTTCGAGCGGGGGGGCAGATACGCAGTATTTT.

Concerning this clone itself: In the same sample, other DNA sequences code for this CDR3. This chain connects TRBV4-3 to TRBJ2-7, with 8 bases aligning to TRBD1. Germline V gene lookup returns CDR1 LGHNA and CDR2 YSLEER. The CDR3 has 15 residues. J was trimmed by 0 bases and V by 3 bases; bases with no gene match: 4. The CDR3 DNA reads TGCGCCAGCAGCCACTCCGGGACAGGCTCCTACGAGCAGTACTTC. Translating it yields CASSHSGTGSYEQYF.